This T cell receptor beta chain is drawn from a study of blood T cell repertoires in COVID-19. Measured with immunoSEQ multiplex PCR; TCRdb has only the in-frame clones, and not every one. This table has over 200,000 clones, about 90% appearing once. This clone was recorded at least ten times. Within the sample, other DNA sequences also encode this same CDR3. There are 14 residues in the CDR3. Germline CDR1 and CDR2: MGHDK and SYGVNS. With 5 bases clipped from V and 5 bases from J, the junction kept 3 bases outside the gene matches. This chain connects TRBV25-1 to TRBJ1-6; 7 bases map to TRBD1. The TCR originated in a woman aged 30 to 39 who had recovered from COVID-19. Input material: peripheral blood. The CDR3 DNA reads as TGTGCCAGCAGTTGGGACAGAGATAATTCACCCCTCCACTTT. It specifies CASSWDRDNSPLHF.